The clone carrying this TCR beta chain occurred a few times. TCR beta CDR3 regions were amplified from RNA. The study used the HTBI primer set for a first-round RT-PCR of the TCR CDR3. TCRdb passed the multiplex PCR reads through MiXCR, listing each CDR3 protein once. The sample records about 350,000 distinct CDR3 sequences, roughly an eighth being singletons. The sample originates from a study of T cells in Graves' hyperthyroidism and ophthalmopathy. The ends lost 6 bases at V and 7 bases at J; junction bases unmatched: 11. Germline assignment: CDR1 MDHEN and CDR2 SYDVKM. CDR3 length equals 14 residues.

The source is a woman in her thirties or forties with Graves' ophthalmopathy. Sample: blood. This chain joins TRBV28 and TRBJ2-7, with TRBD1 matching over 8 bases. Here the CDR3 DNA reads TGTGCCAGCAGGACGGGACAGGTCATAGGGGAGCAGTACTTC. This gives the protein CASRTGQVIGEQYF.